These 8 T cell receptor beta chains were sequenced from one sample in a study of T cell changes during pregnancy in multiple sclerosis. Sequenced by immunoSEQ multiplex PCR; TCRdb stores in-frame clones only, minus some. The sample contains tens of thousands of clones, over 75% of which appear only once. The sample was CD8+ T cells from peripheral blood mononuclear cells, taken before pregnancy. These receptor sequences come from a female donor with multiple sclerosis, enrolled in a pregnancy study.

The chain carries TRBV5-5 and TRBJ2-5, with a possible D match to TRBD1 (6 bases). Looked up from germline, CDR1 is SGHKS and CDR2 is YYEKEE (reference sequence). The V gene lost 2 bases and the J gene lost 2 bases, with 10 bases spanning the gap. This CDR3 has 14 residues. The DNA of the CDR3 is TGTGCCAGCAGCTTAGCCACAGGGCAAGAGACCCAGTACTTC. It specifies CASSLATGQETQYF.

This clone occurred a few times. The V and J genes are TRBV25-1 and TRBJ1-2; D is unclear. CDR3 length: 14 amino acids. Germline V gives CDR1 MGHDK, CDR2 SYGVNS. V shed 4 bases and J shed 4 bases, with 13 bases lying between them. The CDR3 region is CASSVKTLSYGYTF. The CDR3 DNA reads TGTGCCAGCAGTGTAAAGACATTGAGCTATGGCTACACCTTC.

The chain is built from TRBV21-1 and TRBJ2-5; the table's D gene call, TRBD2, was not cross checked with the DNA. TRBV21-1 is a pseudogene locus. The CDR3 runs to 21 residues. DNA of the CDR3: TGTGCCAGCAGCAAAGCGCTTTATAATTTTCGGACTAGCGGGGGGAAAGAGACCCAGTACTTC. Translation: CASSKALYNFRTSGGKETQYF.

The chain uses TRBV4-1 and TRBJ1-4; D unresolved. The CDR3 extends over 15 amino acids. Germline loops: CDR1 MGHRA, CDR2 YSYEKL. V lost 0 bases and J 7 bases, leaving 12 bases between the germline ends. CDR3 sequence (DNA): TGCGCCAGCAGCCAAGACGGGGTCGGTGGTGAAAAACTGTTTTTT. This encodes CASSQDGVGGEKLFF.

The chain is built from TRBV27 and TRBJ2-1, with TRBD1 matching 10 bases. After removal of 0 bases from V and 8 bases from J, the junction contained 7 bases not matched to a gene. Germline V CDR1 and CDR2: MNHEY, SMNVEV (reference sequence). The length of the CDR3 is 16 residues. The CDR3 nucleotides are TGTGCCAGCAGTTTATCGGAATCCGGGACAGGGGATGAGCAGTTCTTC. It is translated as CASSLSESGTGDEQFF.

The chain combines TRBV11-2 with TRBJ2-5, with 9 nucleotides matching TRBD1. This CDR3 region has 16 residues. The V gene end was trimmed by 6 bases and the J gene end by 2 bases; junction bases not matched to a gene: 10. Germline loops: CDR1 SGHAT, CDR2 FQNNGV. CDR3 in amino acids: CASRTTEGQGQETQYF. As DNA, the CDR3 is TGTGCCAGCAGAACAACGGAGGGACAGGGACAAGAGACCCAGTACTTC.

The gene calls are TRBV19 and TRBJ1-1; TRBD1 might be the D (6 bases). The CDR3 runs to 13 residues. The V end lost 6 bases, the J end lost 5 bases, and 13 bases lay between the germline ends. Germline loops: CDR1 LNHDA, CDR2 SQIVND (reference sequence). The CDR3 DNA reads as TGTGCCAGTAGGCCAACAGGGTTGACTGAAGCTTTCTTT. Amino acid sequence: CASRPTGLTEAFF.

This clone was recorded a few times. The V and J genes are TRBV27 and TRBJ2-5, with D perhaps TRBD2 (6 bases). Germline V gene sequence: CDR1 MNHEY, CDR2 SMNVEV (reference sequence). Trimming removed 4 bases at V and 2 bases at J, with 11 bases between. The CDR3 is 14 amino acids. The CDR3 protein is CASSSGLEQETQYF. In DNA form, the CDR3 reads TGTGCCAGCAGTTCGGGACTCGAACAAGAGACCCAGTACTTC.